The 28 T cell receptor beta chains below were found in one sample sequenced in a study of blood T cells in healthy people across ages. The authors ran a second PCR of about 6 to 11 cycles using a sample-barcoded 5' primer and a J-beta primer mix. TCRdb independently ran MiXCR on the 5' RACE reads; one entry per CDR3 protein. Among nearly 800,000 distinct CDR3 sequences listed, roughly 56% were seen once. Input material: blood. These receptors all stem from a man in his forties in good health.

V gene TRBV6-2 or TRBV6-3 combines with J gene TRBJ2-7, with TRBD2 matching 10 bases. This CDR3 spans 16 amino acids. The V and J ends lost 1 base and 0 bases, in that order; junction bases with no gene match: 3. Germline CDR1 and CDR2: MNHEY and SVGEGT. CDR3 DNA sequence: TGTGCCAGCAGTTACTTCGCTAGCGGGAGCTCCTACGAGCAGTACTTC. Encoded protein: CASSYFASGSSYEQYF.

In the case of this clonotype: Mismatch with germline at one junction end may stem from a read error. CDR3 sequence: CVSNGGDLYGYTF. DNA of the CDR3: TGTGTCAGCAATGGGGGGGACCTCTATGGCTACACCTTC. The chain combines TRBV28 with TRBJ1-2; TRBD1 is a possible D gene (5 bases). Germline lookup yields CDR1 MDHEN and CDR2 SYDVKM. The CDR3 is 13 residues long.

This rearrangement joins TRBV6-5 to TRBJ2-4, with no clear D. The J call may be wrong; the DNA end is better matched by TRBJ2-7. Germline V gene lookup returns CDR1 MNHEY and CDR2 SVGAGI. CDR3 length: 13 amino acids. CDR3 sequence: CASSYRFFYEQYF. The CDR3 coding sequence is TGTGCCAGCAGTTACAGGTTCTTCTACGAGCAGTACTTC.

The chain couples TRBV28 to TRBJ2-7, with a weak D call TRBD1 (5 bases). Germline CDR1 and CDR2: MDHEN and SYDVKM. The CDR3 is 13 residues long. V lost 5 bases and J lost 2, with 10 bases in between. In DNA form, the CDR3 reads TGTGCCAGCAGTGTAGAAGGGGCCTACGAGCAGTACTTC. Protein: CASSVEGAYEQYF.

V gene TRBV6-5 combines with J gene TRBJ2-4; 7 nucleotides align to TRBD1. The assigned J gene may be wrong: the sequence end matches TRBJ2-7 better. The CDR3 totals 14 residues. CDR1 and CDR2 from the germline V gene are MNHEY and SVGAGI. As DNA, the CDR3 is TGTGCCAGCAGTCCACAGGGGAAAGACTACGAGCAGTACTTC. The encoded protein is CASSPQGKDYEQYF.

This clonotype was seen ten or more times. The chain links TRBV9 to TRBJ2-3, with TRBD2 matching 11 bases. The V gene's germline CDR1 is SGDLS and CDR2 YYNGEE. The CDR3 loop spans 16 amino acids. V lost 2 bases, J lost 4 bases, and 6 bases stayed unmatched. The CDR3, as DNA: TGTGCCAGCAGCGTGTCGGGACTAGCGGAGGCAGATACGCAGTATTTT. Translation: CASSVSGLAEADTQYF.

This chain connects TRBV5-6 to TRBJ1-2; D gene uncertain. Between the trimmed V and J ends, which lost 4 bases and 2 bases, there was a span of 9 bases. From germline, CDR1 is SGHDT and CDR2 YYEEEE. The CDR3 runs to 13 residues. CDR3: CASSPPRNYGYTF. As DNA, the CDR3 is TGTGCCAGCAGCCCCCCCCGGAACTATGGCTACACCTTC.

The chain joins TRBV20-1 to TRBJ1-4, with D uncertain. From germline, CDR1 is DFQATT and CDR2 SNEGSKA (reference sequence). CDR3 size: 14 residues. V was shortened by 1 base and J by 4 bases, with 10 bases between the two germline ends. In DNA, the CDR3 is TGCAGTGCTAGAGTTATGGCGTTTAATGAAAAACTGTTTTTT. Translated, it gives CSARVMAFNEKLFF.

The chain combines TRBV29-1 with TRBJ2-6; TRBD2 is a possible D gene (6 bases). In germline, CDR1 is SQVTM, CDR2 ANQGSEA. This CDR3 is built from 15 residues. V was pared by 7 bases and J by 3 bases, with 16 bases between. The CDR3 reads CSAAAVGGGANVLTF. CDR3 coding DNA: TGCAGCGCGGCGGCAGTCGGGGGTGGGGCCAACGTCCTGACTTTC.

This clonotype was counted only a few times. The chain carries TRBV7-2 and TRBJ2-7; 7 bases map to TRBD2. The CDR3 has 14 amino acids. With V trimmed by 3 bases and J by 4 bases, 6 bases remained unmatched. Germline V gives CDR1 SGHTA, CDR2 FQGNSA. As DNA, the CDR3 is TGTGCCAGCAGCTTGTTTGCTAGCGGATACGAGCAGTACTTC. Protein: CASSLFASGYEQYF.

The V gene is TRBV24-1, the J gene TRBJ2-7; a weak D match, TRBD2 (5 bases). Germline CDR1 KGHDR, CDR2 SFDVKD. With 4 bases removed from V and 0 bases from J, the gap between germline ends came to 15 bases. The CDR3 is 16 residues long. CDR3 nucleotide sequence: TGTGCCACCAGTGACCACCGGACTCTCGACTCCTACGAGCAGTACTTC. Its protein product is CATSDHRTLDSYEQYF.

This clonotype was seen once. J is TRBJ2-7 and V is TRBV20-1, with D perhaps TRBD1 (5 bases). Trimming took 0 bases from V and 7 from J, leaving 16 bases between them. The CDR3 covers 14 residues. Germline V CDR1 and CDR2: DFQATT, SNEGSKA (reference sequence). The CDR3 here is CSARDIRRGDEQYF. As DNA, the CDR3 is TGCAGTGCTAGAGATATCCGAAGGGGCGATGAGCAGTACTTC.

This clonotype came up a few times. Here the CDR3 reads CASSAGLNEAFF. The CDR3 region has the DNA TGTGCCAGCAGTGCAGGCCTAAATGAAGCTTTCTTT. The V call is TRBV6-5, the J call TRBJ1-1; no definite D call. V was trimmed by 5 bases and J by 7 bases, leaving 11 bases between them. This CDR3 has 12 amino acids. Per the germline V gene, CDR1 is MNHEY and CDR2 is SVGAGI.

This chain connects TRBV18 to TRBJ1-1; no reliable D call. CDR3 size: 16 residues. V was cut by 3 bases and J by 5 bases, with 19 bases left in between. CDR1 is KGHSH and CDR2 is LQKENI in the germline V gene. The CDR3 nucleotides read TGTGCCAGCTCACCCAATGGCCACGGGCTTTTTACTGAAGCTTTCTTT. Amino acids: CASSPNGHGLFTEAFF.

V usage is TRBV12-3 or TRBV12-4 and J usage is TRBJ2-1; 9 positions match TRBD1. This CDR3 contains 14 residues. Trimming removed 6 bases from V and 9 bases from J; junction bases left unmatched: 9. The CDR3 DNA sequence: TGTGCCAGCAGGCAAGGGACAGGGCTGGGTGAGCAGTTCTTC. Its protein is CASRQGTGLGEQFF.

J is TRBJ1-5 and V is TRBV5-5; D perhaps matches TRBD1 (5 bases). Trimming pared 4 bases from V and 0 bases from J, leaving 23 bases between. The CDR3 is made up of 19 amino acids. The germline CDR1 and CDR2 sequences are SGHKS and YYEKEE (reference sequence). CDR3 loop: CASSPDGGRGGYSNQPQHF. The CDR3 coding sequence is TGTGCCAGCAGCCCGGACGGGGGACGGGGGGGATATAGCAATCAGCCCCAGCATTTT.

This chain uses TRBV5-1 with TRBJ2-4; D unresolved. The end of the DNA is better explained by TRBJ2-7, so the J call may be wrong. The CDR3 contains 15 residues. From germline, CDR1 is SGHRS and CDR2 YFSETQ. The CDR3 DNA sequence: TGCGCCAGCAGCTTGGTACTTAGAATAGCCTACGAGCAGTACTTC. Protein sequence: CASSLVLRIAYEQYF.

The chain joins TRBV5-1 to TRBJ2-5; D remains ambiguous. The CDR3 has 12 amino acids. Germline V gives CDR1 SGHRS, CDR2 YFSETQ. V shed 0 bases and J shed 4 bases, with 4 bases lying between them. Here the CDR3 DNA reads TGCGCCAGCAGCTTGGATGTAGAGACCCAGTACTTC. The encoded protein is CASSLDVETQYF.

This chain links TRBV7-6 with TRBJ2-6; possibly TRBD1 or TRBD2 for D (5 bases each). The CDR3 contains 19 residues. V lost 5 bases and J lost 0, with 20 bases in between. Germline V gene lookup returns CDR1 SGHVS and CDR2 FNYEAQ. The CDR3 bases are TGTGCCAGCAGCCCCAATATAGGGTGGGGGAACTCTGGGGCCAACGTCCTGACTTTC. Translation: CASSPNIGWGNSGANVLTF.

The V call is TRBV27, the J call TRBJ2-7; D might be TRBD2 (6 bases). Germline lookup yields CDR1 MNHEY and CDR2 SMNVEV (reference sequence). There are 18 residues in the CDR3. Trimming stripped 4 bases from V and 5 bases from J, with 27 bases between. The CDR3 bases are TGTGCCAGCAGTTCCCTCGAGCTAGCGACCACCTTCGGGGACGAGCAGTACTTC. It yields the protein CASSSLELATTFGDEQYF.

The V and J genes are TRBV7-7 and TRBJ2-3, with 7 bases identical to TRBD2. The germline V gene has CDR1 SSHAT and CDR2 FNYEAQ (reference sequence). V lost 4 bases, J lost 4 bases, and 14 bases stayed unmatched. CDR3 length equals 17 residues. The CDR3 here is CASSSDAGTKNPDTQYF. In nucleotides, the CDR3 is TGTGCCAGCAGCTCCGACGCCGGGACTAAAAATCCAGATACGCAGTATTTT. The full variable domain, with the rest looked up from reference TRBV7-7 and TRBJ2-3, is GAGVSQSPRYKVTKRGQDVTLRCDPISSHATLYWYQQALGQGPEFLTYFNYEAQPDKSGLPSDRFSAERPEGSISTLTIQRTEQRDSAMYRCASSSDAGTKNPDTQYFGPGTRLTVL.

This chain links TRBV24-1 with TRBJ2-5; 8 positions match TRBD1. This CDR3 comprises 16 residues. With 4 bases clipped from V and 4 bases from J, the junction kept 10 bases outside the gene matches. Germline assignment: CDR1 KGHDR and CDR2 SFDVKD. The CDR3 bases are TGTGCCACCAGTGACCCTACAGGGGGTCAGGGAGAGACCCAGTACTTC. Amino acids: CATSDPTGGQGETQYF.

The genes are TRBV11-2 and TRBJ2-2; 8 positions agree with TRBD1. V lost 2 bases to trimming and J lost 6 bases; unmatched junction nucleotides: 8. The CDR3 is made up of 16 amino acids. Germline CDR1 and CDR2: SGHAT and FQNNGV. The CDR3 spells CASSLHRGTIPGELFF. Written as DNA, the CDR3 is TGTGCCAGCAGCTTACACAGGGGGACGATACCCGGGGAGCTGTTTTTT.

V is TRBV7-2 and J is TRBJ2-1; 11 bases line up with TRBD2. Unmatched junction bases numbered 7, after V lost 5 bases and J lost 4 bases. The germline gives CDR1 SGHTA, CDR2 FQGNSA. This CDR3 has 16 amino acids. CDR3 sequence reads: CASSASGTSGYNEQFF. CDR3 sequence (DNA): TGTGCCAGCAGCGCTTCCGGGACTAGCGGATACAATGAGCAGTTCTTC. Drawing the rest from reference TRBV7-2 and TRBJ2-1, the complete variable domain is GAGVSQSPSNKVTEKGKDVELRCDPISGHTALYWYRQSLGQGLEFLIYFQGNSAPDKSGLPSDRFSAERTGGSVSTLTIQRTQQEDSAVYLCASSASGTSGYNEQFFGPGTRLTVL.

Only a few counts were recorded for this clonotype. The CDR3 loop reads CASSPGPFYEQYF. The CDR3 DNA follows: TGTGCCAGCAGCCCGGGACCTTTCTACGAGCAGTACTTC. The gene calls are TRBV7-2 and TRBJ2-7; D is possibly TRBD1 or TRBD2 (5 bases each). This CDR3 region has 13 residues. The germline CDR1 and CDR2 sequences are SGHTA and FQGNSA. Trimming stripped 5 bases from V and 3 bases from J, with 11 bases between.

The chain employs TRBV28 and TRBJ2-7; D assignment may be TRBD1 or TRBD2 (5 bases each). The germline CDR1 and CDR2 sequences are MDHEN and SYDVKM. V lost 6 bases and J lost 0, with 15 bases in between. This CDR3 is 15 amino acids long. In DNA, the CDR3 is TGTGCCAGCAGAACCGGGACCGTAGTCTCCTACGAGCAGTACTTC. Amino acid sequence: CASRTGTVVSYEQYF.

The chain recombines TRBV12-3 or TRBV12-4 with TRBJ1-6, with 8 bases aligning to TRBD1. Losses at the gene ends were 5 bases for V and 7 bases for J; bases not matched to a gene: 4. The CDR3 loop spans 14 amino acids. For the CDR3, the DNA is TGTGCCAGCAGTATCCGGGACAGGAATTCACCCCTCCACTTT. Translating it yields CASSIRDRNSPLHF.

This chain links TRBV7-3 with TRBJ2-7; D might be TRBD1 or TRBD2, each matching 5 bases. Per germline, CDR1 SGHTA and CDR2 FQGTGA. The CDR3 length is 14 residues. V shed 3 bases and J shed 5 bases, with 14 bases lying between them. The CDR3 protein is CASSFSGPTDEQYF. The CDR3 region has the DNA TGTGCCAGCAGCTTTTCGGGACCCACAGACGAGCAGTACTTC.